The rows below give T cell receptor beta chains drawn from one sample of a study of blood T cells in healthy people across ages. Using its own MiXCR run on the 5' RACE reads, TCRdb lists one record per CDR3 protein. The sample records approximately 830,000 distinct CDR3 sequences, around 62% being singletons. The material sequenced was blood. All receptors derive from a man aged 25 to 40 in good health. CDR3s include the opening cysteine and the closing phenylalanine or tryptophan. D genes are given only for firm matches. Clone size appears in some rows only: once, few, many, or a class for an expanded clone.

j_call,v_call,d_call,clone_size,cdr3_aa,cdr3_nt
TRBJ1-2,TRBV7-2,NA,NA,CASSSWTTEYGYTF,TGTGCCAGCAGCTCCTGGACTACAGAATATGGCTACACCTTC
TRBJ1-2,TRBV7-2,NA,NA,CASSLHPENYGYTF,TGTGCCAGCAGCTTACACCCAGAAAACTATGGCTACACCTTC
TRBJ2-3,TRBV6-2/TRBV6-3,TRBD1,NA,CASSPDRVGLYF,TGTGCCAGCAGTCCCGACAGGGTTGGGCTGTATTTT
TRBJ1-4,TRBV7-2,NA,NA,CASSFPGLEKLFF,TGTGCCAGCAGCTTTCCCGGACTTGAAAAACTGTTTTTT
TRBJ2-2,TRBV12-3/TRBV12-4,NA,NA,CASSPILNTGELFF,TGTGCCAGCAGTCCAATCTTGAACACCGGGGAGCTGTTTTTT
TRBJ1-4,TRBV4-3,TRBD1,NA,CASSRQGATNEKLFF,TGCGCCAGCAGCCGGCAGGGGGCAACTAATGAAAAACTGTTTTTT
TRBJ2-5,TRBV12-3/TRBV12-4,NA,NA,CASSASRETQYF,TGTGCCAGCAGTGCGAGTAGGGAGACCCAGTACTTC
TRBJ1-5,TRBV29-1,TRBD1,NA,CSVVLGTGGNQPRHF,TGCAGCGTTGTGTTGGGGACAGGGGGCAATCAGCCCCGGCATTTT
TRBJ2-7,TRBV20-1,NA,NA,CSGTGQVSYEQYF,TGCAGTGGTACGGGACAAGTGTCCTACGAGCAGTACTTC
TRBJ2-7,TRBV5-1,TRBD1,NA,CASSADRGNEQYF,TGCGCCAGCAGCGCGGACAGGGGAAACGAGCAGTACTTC
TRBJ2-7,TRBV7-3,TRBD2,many,CASSPRLAGPTEQYF,TGTGCCAGCAGCCCGCGACTAGCGGGCCCTACTGAGCAGTACTTC
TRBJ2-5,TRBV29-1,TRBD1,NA,CSVEGTGQEETQYF,TGCAGCGTTGAAGGTACGGGACAGGAAGAGACCCAGTACTTC
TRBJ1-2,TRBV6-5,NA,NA,CASSYSRRAGYTF,TGTGCCAGCAGTTACTCGAGGCGCGCCGGCTACACCTTC
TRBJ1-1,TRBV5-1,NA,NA,CASRNSWAPEAFF,TGCGCCAGCAGAAACAGTTGGGCCCCTGAAGCTTTCTTT
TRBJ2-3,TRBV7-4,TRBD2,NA,CASSLCGLAVTDTQYF,TGTGCCAGCAGCTTATGTGGACTAGCGGTTACAGATACGCAGTATTTT
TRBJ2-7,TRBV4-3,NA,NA,CASSQRSDSPINEQYF,TGCGCCAGCAGCCAAAGATCGGACAGCCCCATTAACGAGCAGTACTTC
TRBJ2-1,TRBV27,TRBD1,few,CASRDRGSYNEQFF,TGTGCCAGCAGGGACAGGGGGTCCTACAATGAGCAGTTCTTC
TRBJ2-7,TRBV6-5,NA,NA,CASSYSSPAYEQYF,TGTGCCAGCAGTTACTCGAGTCCGGCCTACGAGCAGTACTTC
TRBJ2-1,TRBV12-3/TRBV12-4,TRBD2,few,CASSSRTSGLNEQFF,TGTGCCAGCAGTTCCAGGACTAGCGGGTTAAATGAGCAGTTCTTC
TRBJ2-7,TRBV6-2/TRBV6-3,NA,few,CASSYGNDDEQYF,TGTGCCAGCAGTTACGGGAATGACGACGAGCAGTACTTC
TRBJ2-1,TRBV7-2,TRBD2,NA,CASSPGLVSYNEQFF,TGTGCCAGCAGTCCAGGACTAGTCTCCTACAATGAGCAGTTCTTC
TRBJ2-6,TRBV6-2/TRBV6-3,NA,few,CASIPRSGANVLTF,TGTGCCAGCATCCCTCGCTCTGGGGCCAACGTCCTGACTTTC
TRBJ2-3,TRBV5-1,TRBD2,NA,CASSLGTGEGDTQYF,TGCGCCAGCAGCTTGGGGACGGGGGAGGGAGATACGCAGTATTTT
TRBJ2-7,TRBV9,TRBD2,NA,CASSASGGKSTYEQYF,TGTGCCAGCAGCGCTAGCGGGGGTAAGAGCACCTACGAGCAGTACTTC